This T cell receptor (beta chain) is from a study of blood T cell repertoires in COVID-19. Clones were sequenced by immunoSEQ multiplex PCR, and TCRdb holds only the in-frame ones, with some missing. The sample lists 170,000 or so clones, roughly 87% occurring once. The sequence derives from a woman in her forties or fifties who had recovered from COVID-19. The sequenced sample consisted of PBMCs or T cells enriched from blood (not recorded which).

CDR3 amino acids: CASSGVAGATGELFF. In DNA, the CDR3 is TGTGCCAGCAGTGGGGTAGCGGGAGCAACCGGGGAGCTGTTTTTT. The V gene is TRBV2, the J gene TRBJ2-2; 9 positions match TRBD2. The V and J ends lost 4 bases and 5 bases, in that order; junction bases with no gene match: 5. This CDR3 is 15 amino acids long. CDR1 SNHLY and CDR2 FYNNEI come from the germline V gene. Using reference TRBV2 and TRBJ2-2 for the parts outside the CDR3, the full variable domain is EPEVTQTPSHQVTQMGQEVILRCVPISNHLYFYWYRQILGQKVEFLVSFYNNEISEKSEIFDDQFSVERPDGSNFTLKIRSTKLEDSAMYFCASSGVAGATGELFFGEGSRLTVL.